These 17 T cell receptor beta chains originate from one sample sequenced in a study of CD8 T cells in ankylosing spondylitis (dated by TCRdb to 2016 to 2017). Preparation of the library involved 5' RACE. Sequenced on an Illumina HiSeq 2500. TCRdb reworked the public reads: Q25 trimming with fastp, MiXCR clone assembly, productive beta chains retained. Rows with one shared CDR3 protein collapse into an entry with the most common genes and DNA. Within this sample are 250,000 or so distinct CDR3 sequences, with roughly a quarter of them counted one time only. The top ten clonotypes cover 0.6% to 0.75% of the sample. Sequenced sample: blood, either unsorted or a sorted T cell fraction (not recorded which). The receptors were sampled from a male donor with ankylosing spondylitis or in good health (not recorded which).

This clonotype was observed many times. The J gene is TRBJ1-2, the V gene TRBV7-8; D may be TRBD1 (6 bases). Germline V gives CDR1 SGHVS, CDR2 FQNEAQ. Trimming took 5 bases from V and 6 from J, leaving 16 bases between them. The CDR3 covers 14 residues. The CDR3 here is CASSGNRGEDGYTF. The CDR3 region has the DNA TGTGCCAGCAGCGGAAATAGGGGGGAGGATGGCTACACCTTC.

This clonotype was counted at least ten times. The chain employs TRBV20-1 and TRBJ2-7; no firm D call. Germline V CDR1 and CDR2: DFQATT, SNEGSKA (reference sequence). The CDR3 is made up of 10 amino acids. The V gene lost 0 bases and the J gene lost 5 bases, with 2 bases spanning the gap. This CDR3 reads CSARDNEQYF. The CDR3 nucleotides are TGCAGTGCTAGAGACAACGAGCAGTACTTC.

The gene calls are TRBV10-3 and TRBJ2-2, with D unclear. The CDR3 runs to 13 residues. CDR1 ENHRY and CDR2 SYGVKD come from the germline V gene. With 6 bases removed from V and 13 bases from J, the gap between germline ends came to 18 bases. The CDR3 spells CAISARTLDGLFF. CDR3 in DNA: TGTGCCATCAGCGCCCGGACCCTCGACGGGCTGTTTTTT.

This sequence joins TRBV25-1 and TRBJ2-7; TRBD1 aligns across 10 bases. CDR3 length: 15 residues. The ends lost 4 bases at V and 2 bases at J; junction bases unmatched: 5. Germline V CDR1 and CDR2: MGHDK, SYGVNS. The CDR3 loop is CASSGAGQGTYEQYF. In nucleotides, the CDR3 is TGTGCCAGCAGTGGCGCGGGACAGGGGACCTACGAGCAGTACTTC.

The J gene is TRBJ1-1, the V gene TRBV29-1; D is undetermined. Trimming took off 7 bases at V and 3 bases at J, with 12 bases between the two ends. CDR3 length: 12 residues. Germline V CDR1 and CDR2: SQVTM, ANQGSEA. The CDR3 region has the DNA TGCAGCGGCGAGGGCTGGGACACTGAAGCTTTCTTT. It is translated as CSGEGWDTEAFF.

The chain has TRBV15 and TRBJ2-2, with TRBD1 matching over 7 bases. Trimming cost V 9 bases and J 1 base; bases outside gene matches: 14. CDR1 is LNHNV and CDR2 is YYDKDF in the germline V gene (reference sequence). The CDR3 is 17 residues long. CDR3 protein: CATTSPRGKKNTGELFF. The CDR3 nucleotides read TGTGCCACAACCTCACCCAGGGGGAAAAAGAACACCGGGGAGCTGTTTTTT.

The chain has TRBV20-1 and TRBJ2-7; D unclear. CDR1 is DFQATT and CDR2 is SNEGSKA in the germline V gene (reference sequence). Trimming left V 0 bases short and J 3 bases short, with 12 bases between. The CDR3 covers 14 residues. CDR3 sequence: CSARDTGGNYEQYF. The CDR3 DNA is TGCAGTGCTAGAGATACTGGCGGAAACTACGAGCAGTACTTC.

The rearrangement links TRBV5-1 to TRBJ1-1; no reliable D call. The CDR3 sequence is 14 residues long. The ends were cut back, 3 bases at V and 1 base at J, with 10 bases in the middle. Germline V gene sequence: CDR1 SGHRS, CDR2 YFSETQ. The CDR3 spells CASSSGGKNTEAFF. The CDR3 DNA follows: TGCGCCAGCAGCTCGGGCGGAAAGAACACTGAAGCTTTCTTT.

This clonotype has just a few counts. The rearrangement links TRBV12-3 or TRBV12-4 to TRBJ1-6, with D possibly TRBD1 on 5 matching bases. Trimming left V 5 bases short and J 6 bases short, with 17 bases between. The CDR3 extends over 16 amino acids. CDR3: CASSVGTRRTNSPLHF. Written as DNA, the CDR3 is TGTGCCAGCAGTGTAGGGACTCGGCGGACTAATTCACCCCTCCACTTT.

A single count supports this clonotype. V usage is TRBV7-2 and J usage is TRBJ2-7; 9 bases fit TRBD2. J lost 2 bases, V lost 2 bases, and 4 bases had no gene match. The CDR3 loop spans 15 amino acids. Germline CDR1 reads SGHTA; CDR2 reads FQGNSA. CDR3 bases: TGTGCCAGCAGCTTATATCGCGGGGGGGCCTACGAGCAGTACTTC. Its translation is CASSLYRGGAYEQYF.

This clonotype was seen at least ten times. The V call is TRBV29-1, the J call TRBJ1-1; possible D gene TRBD1, 5 bases. CDR1 SQVTM and CDR2 ANQGSEA come from the germline V gene. This CDR3 is built from 14 residues. V was clipped by 1 base and J by 5 bases, with 14 bases between them. DNA for the CDR3: TGCAGCGTTGAAGGGAAAGGGACGGTAACTGAAGCTTTCTTT. This sequence encodes CSVEGKGTVTEAFF.

This clonotype appeared a few times. The chain joins TRBV28 to TRBJ2-6; D assignment may be TRBD1 or TRBD2 (5 bases each). Trimming shortened V by 6 bases and J by 1 base, and 10 bases separated the two germline ends. This CDR3 is built from 15 residues. Per the germline V gene, CDR1 is MDHEN and CDR2 is SYDVKM. CDR3 nucleotide sequence: TGTGCCAGCAGGAGGTGGGGGTCTGGGGCCAACGTCCTGACTTTC. Its translation is CASRRWGSGANVLTF.

This clonotype was seen a handful of times. This sequence joins TRBV5-1 and TRBJ2-3; D is unresolved. The CDR3 sequence is 14 residues long. Germline V CDR1 and CDR2: SGHRS, YFSETQ. The V end was cut by 2 bases, the J end by 4 bases, with 11 bases between. The CDR3: CASSLATTPDTQYF. CDR3 nucleotides: TGCGCCAGCAGCTTAGCCACCACCCCAGATACGCAGTATTTT.

This clonotype was detected only a few times. The chain carries TRBV20-1 and TRBJ2-5, with TRBD2 matching 12 bases. With V trimmed by 3 bases and J by 2 bases, 1 base remained unmatched. This CDR3 has 14 amino acids. Germline assignment: CDR1 DFQATT and CDR2 SNEGSKA (reference sequence). CDR3 loop: CSASGLAGQETQYF. The CDR3 DNA is TGCAGTGCTAGTGGACTAGCGGGGCAAGAGACCCAGTACTTC.

This chain joins TRBV2 and TRBJ2-1; D may be TRBD2 (7 bases). CDR1 and CDR2 from the germline V gene are SNHLY and FYNNEI. The CDR3 loop spans 13 amino acids. V lost 3 bases, J lost 10 bases, and 13 bases lay in between. CDR3 nucleotides: TGTGCCAGCAGTGAGCGGGGGCCGGGGGAGCAGTTCTTC. The encoded protein is CASSERGPGEQFF.

This clonotype was observed many times. The rearrangement uses TRBV18 and TRBJ2-3; D is unclear. CDR3 length equals 12 residues. Germline lookup yields CDR1 KGHSH and CDR2 LQKENI. Trimming removed 6 bases from V and 0 bases from J, with 4 bases in between. CDR3 sequence (DNA): TGTGCCAGCTCGCACAGCACAGATACGCAGTATTTT. The encoded protein is CASSHSTDTQYF.

Ten or more counts support this clonotype. This sequence joins TRBV3-1 and TRBJ1-6; D is perhaps TRBD1 (5 bases). V was shortened by 4 bases and J by 7 bases, with 11 bases between the two germline ends. CDR3 length: 14 residues. Germline loops: CDR1 LGHDT, CDR2 YNNKEL (reference sequence). Here the CDR3 reads CASSPQGSNSPLHF. CDR3 nucleotides: TGTGCCAGCAGCCCTCAGGGAAGCAATTCACCCCTCCACTTT. The variable domain in full, completed from reference TRBV3-1 and TRBJ1-6, reads DTAVSQTPKYLVTQMGNDKSIKCEQNLGHDTMYWYKQDSKKFLKIMFSYNNKELIINETVPNRFSPKSPDKAHLNLHINSLELGDSAVYFCASSPQGSNSPLHFGNGTRLTVT.